This T cell receptor beta chain was documented in a study of CD8+CD57+ T cells in acquired aplastic anemia. Overall study context: DNA per sorted CD4+ or CD8+ sample ranged about 0.19 to 30 ug, averaging 3.2 ug.

General study results and limits: Patients had approximately 29 CD8+ CDR3 sequences in common with controls (the shared set). A significant difference in CD8+ Simpson's diversity between patients and controls was not found.

It was genomic DNA that served as the template for profiling TCR beta VDJ and CDR3. Each CDR3 protein is one row after TCRdb ran MiXCR on the reads. The sample lists around 250,000 distinct CDR3 sequences; roughly three fifths were seen once. Details on this clonotype: Its antigen is unknown. The junction does not match germline at one end; this may be a read error.

The length of the CDR3 is 14 residues. Per the germline V gene, CDR1 is SGHTA and CDR2 is FQGNSA. The sequencing sample was made of sorted CD4+, CD8+, or CD8+CD57+ T cells (not recorded which) from PBMCs. This chain joins TRBV7-2 and TRBJ1-6; a weak D match, TRBD1 (5 bases). The TCR originated in a human donor with severe aplastic anemia or a healthy control (not recorded which). CDR3 residues: CVSSPGTDNSPLHF. CDR3 DNA: TGTGTCAGCAGCCCCGGGACGGATAATTCACCCCTCCATTTT.